What follows are 14 T cell receptor beta chains derived from one specimen sequenced in a study of cytomegalovirus exposure and HLA in healthy donors. A multiplex PCR was run with 60 Vbeta primers and 13 Jbeta primers. Sequencing was performed with immunoSEQ multiplex PCR; in TCRdb, only in-frame clones are kept and a portion is missing. The table lists over 130,000 clones, 66% of them singletons. Sequencing was done on a sample of PBMCs. These receptors were collected from a woman aged 55 to 70 in good health and CMV-seronegative.

The chain employs TRBV6-5 and TRBJ2-1, with D perhaps matching TRBD2 (5 bases). Trimming removed 6 bases at V and 6 bases at J, with 18 bases between. CDR1 is MNHEY and CDR2 is SVGAGI in the germline V gene. This CDR3 is built from 15 residues. Here the CDR3 reads CASSLLTSLVNEQFF. For the CDR3, the DNA is TGTGCCAGCAGCCTCCTTACTAGTTTAGTCAATGAGCAGTTCTTC.

This rearrangement joins TRBV28 to TRBJ1-5; no clear D. The CDR3 has 14 amino acids. V was cut by 6 bases and J by 2 bases, with 11 bases left in between. From germline, CDR1 is MDHEN and CDR2 SYDVKM. In DNA form, the CDR3 reads TGTGCCAGCAGCCAGAGGGTAGGCAATCAGCCCCAGCATTTT. Its protein product is CASSQRVGNQPQHF.

This chain connects TRBV5-1 to TRBJ1-2; a weak D match, TRBD1 (6 bases). Looked up from germline, CDR1 is SGHRS and CDR2 is YFSETQ. V lost 4 bases to trimming and J lost 8 bases, with 15 bases between them. CDR3 size: 13 residues. The CDR3 nucleotides read TGCGCCAGCAGCCCCCACCACAGGGACGGCTACACCTTC. Protein: CASSPHHRDGYTF.

This clone was seen only once. The chain couples TRBV9 to TRBJ2-7; possibly TRBD2 for D (5 bases). Germline V gene lookup returns CDR1 SGDLS and CDR2 YYNGEE. Trimming cost V 3 bases and J 6 bases, with 19 bases left between them. The CDR3 loop spans 15 amino acids. CDR3 coding DNA: TGTGCCAGCAGCGGGCTGGACTTCGAGGGTAGCGAGCAGTACTTC. This encodes CASSGLDFEGSEQYF.

V is TRBV7-3 and J is TRBJ2-3, with D uncertain. Trimming removed 5 bases at V and 0 bases at J, with 9 bases between. This CDR3 region has 14 residues. In germline, CDR1 is SGHTA, CDR2 FQGTGA. For the CDR3, the DNA is TGTGCCAGCAGCCCCGCGGCTAGCACAGATACGCAGTATTTT. Translated: CASSPAASTDTQYF.

This sequence joins TRBV29-1 and TRBJ2-1, with D hard to call. Germline values: CDR1 SQVTM, CDR2 ANQGSEA. The CDR3 covers 13 residues. Trimming took 4 bases from V and 5 from J, leaving 12 bases between them. CDR3 DNA sequence: TGCAGCGTTGTTTTTCGCGGAGACAATGAGCAGTTCTTC. Encoded protein: CSVVFRGDNEQFF.

The table lists this clone with a few counts. This rearrangement joins TRBV5-1 to TRBJ2-5; D may be TRBD2 (5 bases). The V gene lost 4 bases and the J gene lost 7 bases, with 17 bases spanning the gap. The CDR3 has 14 amino acids. From germline, CDR1 is SGHRS and CDR2 YFSETQ. CDR3 in amino acids: CASSVDSPPGTQYF. The CDR3 DNA reads as TGCGCCAGCAGCGTGGACTCTCCCCCTGGGACCCAGTACTTC.

This clone has only a few counts. The chain has TRBV27 and TRBJ2-3; D is perhaps TRBD2 (5 bases). Germline V lookup: CDR1 MNHEY, CDR2 SMNVEV (reference sequence). CDR3 size: 15 residues. V gave up 0 bases and J gave up 4 bases, with 11 bases separating them. The CDR3 DNA reads TGTGCCAGCAGTTTATCAGGCGGGTACGCAGATACGCAGTATTTT. Its translation is CASSLSGGYADTQYF.

The rearrangement uses TRBV7-2 and TRBJ2-1; no reliable D call. The CDR3 is 13 residues long. The ends were cut back, 1 base at V and 10 bases at J, with 11 bases in the middle. Germline CDR1 reads SGHTA; CDR2 reads FQGNSA. The CDR3 spells CASSLGVMGEQFF. DNA of the CDR3: TGTGCCAGCAGCTTAGGAGTCATGGGCGAGCAGTTCTTC. The full variable domain, its missing parts supplied by reference TRBV7-2 and TRBJ2-1, is GAGVSQSPSNKVTEKGKDVELRCDPISGHTALYWYRQSLGQGLEFLIYFQGNSAPDKSGLPSDRFSAERTGGSVSTLTIQRTQQEDSAVYLCASSLGVMGEQFFGPGTRLTVL.

The chain carries TRBV12-1 and TRBJ2-1; the DNA was not compared with TRBD2, the D call given in the table. TRBV12-1 is deemed a pseudogene. The CDR3 length is 19 residues. The CDR3 sequence is CASTDGGVAGTYSYNEQFF. CDR3 DNA sequence: TGTGCCAGCACCGACGGCGGGGTGGCGGGGACCTACTCCTACAATGAGCAGTTCTTC.

V is TRBV19 and J is TRBJ1-1; no definite D call. CDR1 is LNHDA, CDR2 SQIVND, per germline (reference sequence). This CDR3 has 13 residues. V lost 7 bases, J lost 1 base, and 10 bases lay in between. The CDR3 nucleotides are TGTGCCAGTACCCGGGAAACGAACACTGAAGCTTTCTTT. Protein sequence: CASTRETNTEAFF.

Concerning this clone: At one end, the junction sequence differs from germline, possibly due to a read error. The chain uses TRBV6-6 and TRBJ2-7, with TRBD2 matching over 7 bases. The CDR3 extends over 14 amino acids. Germline loops: CDR1 MNHNY, CDR2 SVGAGI (reference sequence). CDR3 region: CASSYGEGRYEQCF. The CDR3 bases are TGTGCCAGCAGTTACGGGGAGGGTAGATACGAGCAGTGCTTC.

The V call is TRBV5-1, the J call TRBJ2-5, with D unresolved. The J call may be mistaken, given a closer DNA end match to TRBJ2-7. This CDR3 is built from 12 residues. Per germline, CDR1 SGHRS and CDR2 YFSETQ. In nucleotides, the CDR3 is TGCGCCAGCAGCGTGGACGGAGCCGAGCAGTACTTC. Its translation: CASSVDGAEQYF.

The chain combines TRBV5-4 with TRBJ2-7; possibly TRBD1 for D (5 bases). Germline-derived CDR1 and CDR2 are SGHNT and YYREEE (reference sequence). The CDR3 covers 13 residues. The V end lost 4 bases, the J end lost 9 bases, and 17 bases lay between the germline ends. The CDR3 loop is CASSVRGDSRQYF. In DNA form, the CDR3 reads TGTGCCAGCAGCGTTAGGGGTGACAGCCGGCAGTACTTC.